The entry that follows covers one TCR beta chain sequence. Its antigen is as yet unknown. The data derive from a study of blood T cells in healthy people across ages. All donors came from Russia, were Caucasian and healthy, and spanned ages about 6 to 95. The use of a sample-barcoded 5' primer and a J-beta primer mix characterized a second PCR of 7 to 11 cycles. TCRdb fed the 5' RACE reads into MiXCR, producing one record per CDR3 protein. Of 1.5 million or so distinct CDR3 sequences detected, approximately 43% appear once; the ten largest clones hold around 4%. Trimming cost V 0 bases and J 4 bases, with 12 bases left between them. The CDR3 sequence is 15 residues long. Germline CDR1 LGHNA, CDR2 YNFKEQ. General study points: Both naive CD4+ cell counts and diversity were greater in long-lived donors than in aged donors. Shifts in expanded clonotypes may have been confounded by donor CMV status, which was unknown. Estimates drawn from one million T cells were deemed to understate diversity.

This receptor was identified in a woman under 30 in good health. The V call is TRBV4-2, the J call TRBJ2-5; possible D gene TRBD2, 6 bases. The source material was blood. The DNA for the CDR3 is TGTGCCAGCAGCCAAGATAACGGGGGAGGAGAGACCCAGTACTTC. This sequence encodes CASSQDNGGGETQYF.